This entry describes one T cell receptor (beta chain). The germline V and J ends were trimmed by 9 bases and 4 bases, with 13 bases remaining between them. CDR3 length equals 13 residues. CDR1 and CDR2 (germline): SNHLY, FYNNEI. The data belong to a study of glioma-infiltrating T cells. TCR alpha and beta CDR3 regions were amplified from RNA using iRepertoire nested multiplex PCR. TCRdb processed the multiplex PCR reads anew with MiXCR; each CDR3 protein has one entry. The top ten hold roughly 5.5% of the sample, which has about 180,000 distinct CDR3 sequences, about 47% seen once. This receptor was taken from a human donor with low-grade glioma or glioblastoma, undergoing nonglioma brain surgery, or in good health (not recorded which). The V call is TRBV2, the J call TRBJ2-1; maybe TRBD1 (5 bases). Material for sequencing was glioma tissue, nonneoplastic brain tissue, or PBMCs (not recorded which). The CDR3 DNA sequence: TGTGCCAGTAGACAGAGAATTTACAATGAGCAGTTCTTC. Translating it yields CASRQRIYNEQFF.